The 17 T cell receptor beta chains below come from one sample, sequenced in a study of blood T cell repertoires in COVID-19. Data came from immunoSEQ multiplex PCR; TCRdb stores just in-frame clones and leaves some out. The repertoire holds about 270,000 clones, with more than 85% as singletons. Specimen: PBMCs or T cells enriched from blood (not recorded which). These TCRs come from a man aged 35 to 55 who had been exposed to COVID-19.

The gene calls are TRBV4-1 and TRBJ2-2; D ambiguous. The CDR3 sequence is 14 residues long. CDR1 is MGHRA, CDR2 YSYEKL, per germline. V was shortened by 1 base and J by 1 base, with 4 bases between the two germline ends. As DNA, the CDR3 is TGCGCCAGCAGCCAAGTCGTGAACACCGGGGAGCTGTTTTTT. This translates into CASSQVVNTGELFF.

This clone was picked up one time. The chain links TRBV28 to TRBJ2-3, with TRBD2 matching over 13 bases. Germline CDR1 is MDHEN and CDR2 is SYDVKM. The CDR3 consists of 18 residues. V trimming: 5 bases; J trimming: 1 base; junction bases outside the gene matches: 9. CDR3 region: CASSPTSGRDTGTDTQYF. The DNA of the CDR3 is TGTGCCAGCAGTCCTACTAGCGGGAGGGATACGGGCACAGATACGCAGTATTTT.

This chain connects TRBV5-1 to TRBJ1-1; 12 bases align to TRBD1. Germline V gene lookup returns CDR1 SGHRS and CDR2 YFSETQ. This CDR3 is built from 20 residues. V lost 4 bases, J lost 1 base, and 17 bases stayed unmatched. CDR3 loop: CASSPHGVGGQGARNTEAFF. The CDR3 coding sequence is TGCGCCAGCAGCCCCCATGGTGTGGGGGGACAGGGGGCGAGGAACACTGAAGCTTTCTTT.

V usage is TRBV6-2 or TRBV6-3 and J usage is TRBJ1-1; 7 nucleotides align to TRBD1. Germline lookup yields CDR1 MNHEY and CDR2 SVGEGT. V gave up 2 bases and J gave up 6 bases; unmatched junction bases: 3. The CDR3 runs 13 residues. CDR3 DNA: TGTGCCAGCAGTTACGCCGGACAGGCTGAAGCTTTCTTT. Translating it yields CASSYAGQAEAFF.

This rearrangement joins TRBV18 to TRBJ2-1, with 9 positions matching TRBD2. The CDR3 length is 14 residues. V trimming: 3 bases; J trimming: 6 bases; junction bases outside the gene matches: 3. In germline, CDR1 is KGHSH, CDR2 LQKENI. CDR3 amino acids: CASSPGLAGNEQFF. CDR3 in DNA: TGTGCCAGCTCACCGGGACTAGCCGGCAATGAGCAGTTCTTC.

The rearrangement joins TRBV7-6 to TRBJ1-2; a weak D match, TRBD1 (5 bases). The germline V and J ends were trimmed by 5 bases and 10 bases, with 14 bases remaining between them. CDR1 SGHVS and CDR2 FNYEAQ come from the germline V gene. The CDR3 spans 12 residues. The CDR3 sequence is CASSDASRVYTF. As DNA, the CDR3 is TGTGCCAGCAGCGACGCCTCCAGGGTCTACACCTTC.

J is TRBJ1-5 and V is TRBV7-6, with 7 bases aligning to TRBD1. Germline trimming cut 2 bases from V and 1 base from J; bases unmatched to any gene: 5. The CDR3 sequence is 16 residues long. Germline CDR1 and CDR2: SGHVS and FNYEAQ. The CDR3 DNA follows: TGTGCCAGCAGCTTATCCCAGGGGGAGAGCAATCAGCCCCAGCATTTT. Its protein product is CASSLSQGESNQPQHF. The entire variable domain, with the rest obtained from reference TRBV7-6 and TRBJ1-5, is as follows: GAGVSQSPRYKVTKRGQDVALRCDPISGHVSLYWYRQALGQGPEFLTYFNYEAQQDKSGLPNDRFSAERPEGSISTLTIQRTEQRDSAMYRCASSLSQGESNQPQHFGDGTRLSIL.

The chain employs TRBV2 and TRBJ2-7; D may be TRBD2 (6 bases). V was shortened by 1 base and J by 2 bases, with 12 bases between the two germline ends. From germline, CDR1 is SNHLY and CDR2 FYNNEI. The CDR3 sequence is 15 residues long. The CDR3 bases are TGTGCCAGCAGTGAAGGAAAGGGACTTCCCTACGAGCAGTACTTC. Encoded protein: CASSEGKGLPYEQYF. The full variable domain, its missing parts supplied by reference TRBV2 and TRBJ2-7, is EPEVTQTPSHQVTQMGQEVILRCVPISNHLYFYWYRQILGQKVEFLVSFYNNEISEKSEIFDDQFSVERPDGSNFTLKIRSTKLEDSAMYFCASSEGKGLPYEQYFGPGTRLTVT.

Written as DNA, the CDR3 is TGTGCCAGCAGCCGTGGACAGCAGGACACTGAAGCTTTCTTT. Its translation: CASSRGQQDTEAFF. This chain connects TRBV28 to TRBJ1-1; possible D gene TRBD1, 6 bases. The length of the CDR3 is 14 residues. CDR1 and CDR2 from the germline V gene are MDHEN and SYDVKM. V was pared by 6 bases and J by 3 bases, with 14 bases between.

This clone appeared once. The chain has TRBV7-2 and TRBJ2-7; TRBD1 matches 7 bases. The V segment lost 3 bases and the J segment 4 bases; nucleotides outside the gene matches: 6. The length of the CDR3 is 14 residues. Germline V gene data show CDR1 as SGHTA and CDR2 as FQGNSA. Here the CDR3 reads CASSFLQGIYEQYF. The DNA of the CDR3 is TGTGCCAGCAGCTTCCTACAGGGGATTTACGAGCAGTACTTC.

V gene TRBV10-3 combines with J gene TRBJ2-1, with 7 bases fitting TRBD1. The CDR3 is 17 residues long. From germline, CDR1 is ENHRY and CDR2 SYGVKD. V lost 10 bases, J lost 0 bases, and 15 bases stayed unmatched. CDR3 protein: CATQRGQGPISYNEQFF. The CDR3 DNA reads TGTGCCACCCAAAGGGGGCAGGGTCCGATCTCCTACAATGAGCAGTTCTTC.

The CDR3 bases are TGTGCCAGCTCGTTGGACTTAGCCAAAAACATTCAGTACTTC. Translating gives CASSLDLAKNIQYF. The chain carries TRBV18 and TRBJ2-4; D is possibly TRBD2 (5 bases). Germline CDR1 KGHSH, CDR2 LQKENI. V dropped 6 bases and J dropped 0 bases, with 9 bases sitting between them. The CDR3 covers 14 residues.

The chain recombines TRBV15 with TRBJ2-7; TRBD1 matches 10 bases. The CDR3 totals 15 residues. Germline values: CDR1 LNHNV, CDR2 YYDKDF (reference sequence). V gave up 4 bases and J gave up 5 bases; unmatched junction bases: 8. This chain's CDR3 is CATSISGTGANEQYF. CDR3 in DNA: TGTGCCACCAGCATTTCCGGGACAGGGGCGAACGAGCAGTACTTC.

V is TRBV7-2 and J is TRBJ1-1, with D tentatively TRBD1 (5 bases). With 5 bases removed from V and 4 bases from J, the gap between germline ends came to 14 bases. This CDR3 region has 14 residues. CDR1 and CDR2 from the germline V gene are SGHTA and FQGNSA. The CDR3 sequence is CASSLADISTEAFF. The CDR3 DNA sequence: TGTGCCAGCAGCCTGGCGGACATATCCACTGAAGCTTTCTTT.

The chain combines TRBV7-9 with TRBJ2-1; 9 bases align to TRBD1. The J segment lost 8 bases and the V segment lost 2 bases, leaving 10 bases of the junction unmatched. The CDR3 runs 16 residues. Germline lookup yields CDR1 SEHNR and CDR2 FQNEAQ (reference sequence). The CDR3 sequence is CASSLRFGQGRDEQFF. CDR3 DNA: TGTGCCAGCAGCTTAAGGTTTGGACAGGGGCGGGATGAGCAGTTCTTC.

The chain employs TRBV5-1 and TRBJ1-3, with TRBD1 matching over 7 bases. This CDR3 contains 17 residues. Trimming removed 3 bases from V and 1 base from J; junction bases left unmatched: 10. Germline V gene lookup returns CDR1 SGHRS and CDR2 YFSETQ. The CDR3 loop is CASSWATGLFSGNTIYF. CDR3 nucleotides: TGCGCCAGCAGCTGGGCGACAGGGCTCTTTTCTGGAAACACCATATATTTT.

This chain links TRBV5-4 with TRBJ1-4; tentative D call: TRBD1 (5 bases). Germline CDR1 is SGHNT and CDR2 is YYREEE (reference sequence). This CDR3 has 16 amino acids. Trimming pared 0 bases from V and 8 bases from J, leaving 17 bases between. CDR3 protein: CASSLASGTGGEKLFF. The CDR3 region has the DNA TGTGCCAGCAGCTTGGCCAGTGGGACCGGGGGAGAAAAACTGTTTTTT.